A selection of T cell receptor beta chains follows, all from one sample in a study of blood T cell repertoires in COVID-19. The repertoire was sequenced with immunoSEQ multiplex PCR; TCRdb's copy has only in-frame clones and lacks some. The sample yields around 290,000 clones, roughly 86% seen once. The sample taken for sequencing was PBMCs or T cells enriched from blood (not recorded which). Receptors originate from a woman between 18 and 29 years old who had recovered from COVID-19. Each CDR3 is given with its conserved first and last residue. The D gene is left open where the match is weak. The size entry is marked missing in some rows and otherwise reads once, few, many or a size class.

j_gene: TRBJ2-4
v_gene: TRBV7-8
abundance: -
d_gene: -
CDR3aa: CASSLFPENIQYF
CDR3nt: TGTGCCAGCAGCTTATTTCCAGAAAACATTCAGTACTTC

j_gene: TRBJ1-1
v_gene: TRBV6-6
abundance: -
d_gene: -
CDR3aa: CASRNPTLNTEAFF
CDR3nt: TGTGCCAGCAGAAATCCTACTTTGAACACTGAAGCTTTCTTT

j_gene: TRBJ1-5
v_gene: TRBV11-3
abundance: -
d_gene: -
CDR3aa: CARQRSGSNQPQHF
CDR3nt: TGTGCCAGGCAGCGATCAGGGAGCAATCAGCCCCAGCATTTT

j_gene: TRBJ2-6
v_gene: TRBV11-1
abundance: -
d_gene: TRBD1
CDR3aa: CASSLPTGAGANVLTF
CDR3nt: TGTGCCAGCAGCTTACCTACAGGGGCTGGGGCCAACGTCCTGACTTTC

j_gene: TRBJ1-5
v_gene: TRBV4-1
abundance: -
d_gene: TRBD1
CDR3aa: CASSQTPGGWQPQHF
CDR3nt: TGCGCCAGCAGCCAAACCCCAGGGGGCTGGCAGCCCCAGCATTTT

j_gene: TRBJ2-3
v_gene: TRBV5-1
abundance: -
d_gene: -
CDR3aa: CASSLGGGSTDTQYF
CDR3nt: TGCGCCAGCAGCTTGGGCGGAGGGAGCACAGATACGCAGTATTTT

j_gene: TRBJ2-2
v_gene: TRBV7-9
abundance: -
d_gene: TRBD2
CDR3aa: CASSSRTSGGTGELFF
CDR3nt: TGTGCCAGCAGCTCTAGGACTAGCGGGGGGACCGGGGAGCTGTTTTTT

j_gene: TRBJ2-1
v_gene: TRBV19
abundance: once
d_gene: -
CDR3aa: CASSIEGREAYNEQFF
CDR3nt: TGTGCCAGTAGTATAGAGGGGCGGGAAGCCTACAATGAGCAGTTCTTC

j_gene: TRBJ2-7
v_gene: TRBV30
abundance: -
d_gene: TRBD2
CDR3aa: CAWSFSLAGDYEQYF
CDR3nt: TGTGCCTGGAGTTTTAGTCTAGCGGGAGACTACGAGCAGTACTTC

j_gene: TRBJ1-4
v_gene: TRBV29-1
abundance: -
d_gene: -
CDR3aa: CSARGGLLNEKLFF
CDR3nt: TGCAGCGCCCGGGGGGGGCTCCTTAATGAAAAACTGTTTTTT

j_gene: TRBJ2-1
v_gene: TRBV12-5
abundance: -
d_gene: TRBD2
CDR3aa: CASGLSPGTSGRALSYNEQFF
CDR3nt: TGTGCTAGTGGTTTGTCTCCAGGGACTAGCGGGAGGGCCCTCTCCTACAATGAGCAGTTCTTC

j_gene: TRBJ2-3
v_gene: TRBV6-4
abundance: -
d_gene: TRBD2
CDR3aa: CASSESSGTTDTQYF
CDR3nt: TGTGCCAGCAGTGAATCCAGCGGGACCACAGATACGCAGTATTTT

j_gene: TRBJ1-1
v_gene: TRBV11-2
abundance: -
d_gene: TRBD1
CDR3aa: CASSLGTGVRAEAFF
CDR3nt: TGTGCCAGCAGCTTAGGGACAGGGGTTAGGGCTGAAGCTTTCTTT

j_gene: TRBJ2-7
v_gene: TRBV27
abundance: few
d_gene: -
CDR3aa: CASSYSSFREQYF
CDR3nt: TGTGCCAGCAGCTATTCTAGCTTCCGCGAGCAGTACTTC

j_gene: TRBJ2-1
v_gene: TRBV3-1/TRBV3-2
abundance: -
d_gene: TRBD2
CDR3aa: CAASGSSYNEQFF
CDR3nt: TGTGCCGCTAGCGGTAGCTCCTACAATGAGCAGTTCTTC

j_gene: TRBJ2-1
v_gene: TRBV7-9
abundance: -
d_gene: TRBD1
CDR3aa: CASSQIRGINSYNEQFF
CDR3nt: TGTGCCAGCAGTCAAATCAGGGGGATTAACTCCTACAATGAGCAGTTCTTC

j_gene: TRBJ1-4
v_gene: TRBV2
abundance: -
d_gene: -
CDR3aa: CASTTGTNEKLFF
CDR3nt: TGTGCCAGTACTACAGGGACTAATGAAAAACTGTTTTTT

j_gene: TRBJ1-1
v_gene: TRBV11-2
abundance: few
d_gene: -
CDR3aa: CASSLEQDTEAFF
CDR3nt: TGTGCCAGCAGCTTAGAACAGGACACTGAAGCTTTCTTT

j_gene: TRBJ2-7
v_gene: TRBV5-1
abundance: -
d_gene: TRBD1
CDR3aa: CASSSGQGPGGEQYF
CDR3nt: TGCGCCAGCAGCTCGGGACAGGGGCCCGGAGGCGAGCAGTACTTC

j_gene: TRBJ1-6
v_gene: TRBV5-5
abundance: few
d_gene: -
CDR3aa: CASEAGGWNSPLHF
CDR3nt: TGTGCCAGCGAGGCGGGGGGGTGGAATTCACCCCTCCACTTT

j_gene: TRBJ2-2
v_gene: TRBV6-2/TRBV6-3
abundance: -
d_gene: -
CDR3aa: CASSYPGISNTGELFF
CDR3nt: TGTGCCAGCAGTTACCCGGGGATCTCAAACACCGGGGAGCTGTTTTTT

j_gene: TRBJ2-7
v_gene: TRBV5-6
abundance: -
d_gene: TRBD1
CDR3aa: CASSRQGLHEQYF
CDR3nt: TGTGCCAGCAGCAGACAGGGTTTGCACGAGCAGTACTTC

j_gene: TRBJ2-3
v_gene: TRBV6-5
abundance: -
d_gene: -
CDR3aa: CASRGDTDTQYF
CDR3nt: TGTGCCAGCAGAGGGGATACGGATACGCAGTATTTT

j_gene: TRBJ2-1
v_gene: TRBV4-2
abundance: -
d_gene: TRBD1
CDR3aa: CASSQAQGRNEQFF
CDR3nt: TGTGCCAGCAGCCAAGCACAGGGGCGGAATGAGCAGTTCTTC

j_gene: TRBJ1-5
v_gene: TRBV19
abundance: -
d_gene: -
CDR3aa: CATSLGKSNQPQHF
CDR3nt: TGTGCCACCTCGCTAGGTAAAAGCAATCAGCCCCAGCATTTT

j_gene: TRBJ2-2
v_gene: TRBV7-2
abundance: -
d_gene: TRBD2
CDR3aa: CASSSTSVSTGELFF
CDR3nt: TGTGCCAGCAGCTCCACTAGCGTTAGCACCGGGGAGCTGTTTTTT

j_gene: TRBJ1-2
v_gene: TRBV7-9
abundance: -
d_gene: -
CDR3aa: CASSLQGSSYGYTF
CDR3nt: TGTGCCAGCAGCTTACAGGGGAGCTCCTATGGCTACACCTTC

j_gene: TRBJ2-2
v_gene: TRBV30
abundance: -
d_gene: -
CDR3aa: CAWSQLGTGFAGELFF
CDR3nt: TGTGCCTGGAGTCAACTAGGCACAGGGTTCGCCGGGGAGCTGTTTTTT

j_gene: TRBJ1-2
v_gene: TRBV7-2
abundance: -
d_gene: TRBD1
CDR3aa: CASSQNVRGPYGYTF
CDR3nt: TGTGCCAGCAGTCAAAACGTCAGGGGGCCCTATGGCTACACCTTC

j_gene: TRBJ2-2
v_gene: TRBV5-1
abundance: -
d_gene: -
CDR3aa: CASSLVGPGLTSNTGELFF
CDR3nt: TGCGCCAGCAGCTTGGTCGGACCGGGACTCACGTCGAACACCGGGGAGCTGTTTTTT

j_gene: TRBJ2-1
v_gene: TRBV4-1
abundance: -
d_gene: TRBD1
CDR3aa: CASSSPGQGYNEQFF
CDR3nt: TGCGCCAGCAGTTCGCCGGGACAGGGGTACAATGAGCAGTTCTTC

j_gene: TRBJ2-7
v_gene: TRBV28
abundance: once
d_gene: TRBD1
CDR3aa: CASSWTGGVFYEQYF
CDR3nt: TGTGCCAGCAGTTGGACAGGGGGCGTCTTCTACGAGCAGTACTTC

j_gene: TRBJ1-5
v_gene: TRBV6-4
abundance: -
d_gene: TRBD1
CDR3aa: CASSDSDRASNQPQHF
CDR3nt: TGTGCCAGCAGTGACTCGGACAGGGCGAGCAATCAGCCCCAGCATTTT

j_gene: TRBJ2-7
v_gene: TRBV30
abundance: -
d_gene: TRBD1
CDR3aa: CAWGQGAWEQYF
CDR3nt: TGTGCCTGGGGACAGGGGGCGTGGGAGCAGTACTTC

j_gene: TRBJ2-1
v_gene: TRBV14
abundance: -
d_gene: -
CDR3aa: CASSQVSVYNEQFF
CDR3nt: TGTGCCAGCAGCCAAGTATCTGTTTACAATGAGCAGTTCTTC

j_gene: TRBJ1-1
v_gene: TRBV4-1
abundance: once
d_gene: TRBD1
CDR3aa: CASSQEDRGPTEAFF
CDR3nt: TGCGCCAGCAGCCAAGAAGACAGGGGGCCCACTGAAGCTTTCTTT

j_gene: TRBJ1-2
v_gene: TRBV10-3
abundance: -
d_gene: TRBD1
CDR3aa: CAIRGQVQNYGYTF
CDR3nt: TGTGCCATCAGGGGACAGGTCCAAAACTATGGCTACACCTTC

j_gene: TRBJ2-7
v_gene: TRBV29-1
abundance: -
d_gene: TRBD1
CDR3aa: CSATGQGNYEQYF
CDR3nt: TGCAGCGCCACAGGACAGGGGAACTACGAGCAGTACTTC

j_gene: TRBJ2-1
v_gene: TRBV6-4
abundance: once
d_gene: -
CDR3aa: CASSPSPTNEQFF
CDR3nt: TGTGCCAGCAGTCCGTCCCCTACCAATGAGCAGTTCTTC

j_gene: TRBJ1-1
v_gene: TRBV9
abundance: -
d_gene: -
CDR3aa: CASSLDRRNTEAFF
CDR3nt: TGTGCCAGCAGCTTAGACAGAAGAAACACTGAAGCTTTCTTT

j_gene: TRBJ2-7
v_gene: TRBV13
abundance: few
d_gene: -
CDR3aa: CASSLNLAYEQYF
CDR3nt: TGTGCCAGCAGCTTAAACCTAGCCTACGAGCAGTACTTC

j_gene: TRBJ2-7
v_gene: TRBV15
abundance: -
d_gene: -
CDR3aa: CATSRDANRVRRYEQYF
CDR3nt: TGTGCCACCAGCAGAGACGCCAACCGGGTCCGGCGGTACGAGCAGTACTTC

j_gene: TRBJ1-4
v_gene: TRBV10-2
abundance: -
d_gene: -
CDR3aa: CASSGGSPLNEKLFF
CDR3nt: TGCGCCAGCAGCGGAGGGAGTCCGCTTAATGAAAAACTGTTTTTT

j_gene: TRBJ1-6
v_gene: TRBV6-6
abundance: few
d_gene: -
CDR3aa: CASTAGLNSPLHF
CDR3nt: TGTGCCAGTACCGCAGGGCTTAATTCACCCCTCCACTTT

j_gene: TRBJ1-1
v_gene: TRBV6-6
abundance: -
d_gene: -
CDR3aa: CASSYRVLNTEAFF
CDR3nt: TGTGCCAGCAGTTACCGCGTGTTGAACACTGAAGCTTTCTTT

j_gene: TRBJ2-1
v_gene: TRBV11-1
abundance: once
d_gene: -
CDR3aa: CASSLTKSKYNEQFF
CDR3nt: TGTGCCAGCAGCTTAACAAAATCAAAGTACAATGAGCAGTTCTTC

j_gene: TRBJ2-7
v_gene: TRBV4-2
abundance: -
d_gene: TRBD1
CDR3aa: CASSQDPQGAYEQYF
CDR3nt: TGTGCCAGCAGCCAAGACCCACAGGGGGCCTACGAGCAGTACTTC

j_gene: TRBJ2-2
v_gene: TRBV19
abundance: -
d_gene: -
CDR3aa: CASSISTGELFF
CDR3nt: TGTGCCAGTAGTATTAGTACCGGGGAGCTGTTTTTT

j_gene: TRBJ2-5
v_gene: TRBV2
abundance: -
d_gene: -
CDR3aa: CASRRVETQYF
CDR3nt: TGTGCCAGCAGGCGAGTAGAGACCCAGTACTTC

j_gene: TRBJ1-1
v_gene: TRBV30
abundance: -
d_gene: -
CDR3aa: CAWSSGRTEAFF
CDR3nt: TGTGCCTGGAGTTCAGGGCGGACTGAAGCTTTCTTT

j_gene: TRBJ1-4
v_gene: TRBV7-9
abundance: -
d_gene: -
CDR3aa: CASSLFGGAASANEKLFF
CDR3nt: TGTGCCAGCAGCTTATTTGGAGGTGCGGCCTCAGCTAATGAAAAACTGTTTTTT

j_gene: TRBJ1-2
v_gene: TRBV28
abundance: many
d_gene: TRBD1
CDR3aa: CASRTGQGMRGYTF
CDR3nt: TGTGCCAGCAGGACTGGACAGGGTATGCGTGGCTACACCTTC

j_gene: TRBJ1-4
v_gene: TRBV5-6
abundance: many
d_gene: TRBD1
CDR3aa: CASSLIQGDEKLFF
CDR3nt: TGTGCCAGCAGCTTAATCCAGGGGGATGAAAAACTGTTTTTT

j_gene: TRBJ2-7
v_gene: TRBV2
abundance: once
d_gene: TRBD2
CDR3aa: CASRQRLALFHEQYF
CDR3nt: TGTGCCAGCAGACAAAGACTAGCCCTTTTCCACGAGCAGTACTTC

j_gene: TRBJ2-5
v_gene: TRBV5-1
abundance: -
d_gene: -
CDR3aa: CASRAGPQETQYF
CDR3nt: TGCGCCAGCCGGGCGGGCCCCCAAGAGACCCAGTACTTC

j_gene: TRBJ2-1
v_gene: TRBV27
abundance: -
d_gene: -
CDR3aa: CASSYRGTSYNEQFF
CDR3nt: TGTGCCAGCAGTTATAGGGGTACCTCCTACAATGAGCAGTTCTTC

j_gene: TRBJ1-2
v_gene: TRBV9
abundance: -
d_gene: -
CDR3aa: CASSGTGNNYGYTF
CDR3nt: TGTGCCAGCAGCGGAACAGGGAATAACTATGGCTACACCTTC

j_gene: TRBJ1-1
v_gene: TRBV29-1
abundance: -
d_gene: -
CDR3aa: CSVEGGQSYTEAFF
CDR3nt: TGCAGCGTTGAAGGAGGACAGTCCTACACTGAAGCTTTCTTT

j_gene: TRBJ1-5
v_gene: TRBV30
abundance: -
d_gene: -
CDR3aa: CAWSLGLSNQPQHF
CDR3nt: TGTGCCTGGAGTTTAGGACTGAGCAATCAGCCCCAGCATTTT